The 20 T cell receptor beta chains below all came from one sample that was sequenced in a study of T-cell memory formation after mild COVID-19. TCRdb redid the calling of the 5' RACE reads with MiXCR, one entry per CDR3 protein. The table shows approximately 490,000 distinct CDR3 sequences, with around 20% occurring only once. Specimen: PBMCs or a T cell subset sorted from them (not recorded which). The receptor set was obtained from an adult woman who had mild COVID-19 (a few samples of this study predate the infection). Cell type and time point are not known.

The chain combines TRBV10-3 with TRBJ2-1, with 10 nucleotides matching TRBD1. Germline V gives CDR1 ENHRY, CDR2 SYGVKD. V shed 4 bases, J shed 3 bases, and the junction held 18 bases outside the gene matches. This CDR3 is built from 20 residues. The CDR3 nucleotides read TGTGCCATCAGTGGCCAGGGGGGACAGGGGCCCTCAATAATCTACAATGAGCAGTTCTTC. Translating gives CAISGQGGQGPSIIYNEQFF.

J is TRBJ2-1 and V is TRBV4-1, with unresolved D. This CDR3 has 14 residues. V was cut by 1 base and J by 8 bases, with 12 bases left in between. Per the germline V gene, CDR1 is MGHRA and CDR2 is YSYEKL. The CDR3, as DNA: TGCGCCAGCAGCCAAGTCAACCGGCGATATGAGCAGTTCTTC. Translation gives CASSQVNRRYEQFF.

The CDR3 is CASYRGQGVNTEAFF. The CDR3, as DNA: TGTGCCAGCTACAGGGGGCAAGGCGTGAACACTGAAGCTTTCTTT. The J gene is TRBJ1-1, the V gene TRBV19, with TRBD1 identical over 9 bases. CDR1 and CDR2 (germline): LNHDA, SQIVND (reference sequence). CDR3 length: 15 amino acids. After removal of 9 bases from V and 0 bases from J, the junction contained 8 bases not matched to a gene.

This sequence joins TRBV7-2 and TRBJ1-5; TRBD1 is a possible D gene (5 bases). The CDR3 contains 15 residues. The V end lost 5 bases, the J end lost 5 bases, and 16 bases lay between the germline ends. Germline V gene sequence: CDR1 SGHTA, CDR2 FQGNSA. CDR3 coding DNA: TGTGCCAGCAGCGATCAGGGTGTTTGGGATCAGCCCCAGCATTTT. Its translation is CASSDQGVWDQPQHF. The full variable domain, in which reference TRBV7-2 and TRBJ1-5 provide the parts outside the CDR3, is GAGVSQSPSNKVTEKGKDVELRCDPISGHTALYWYRQSLGQGLEFLIYFQGNSAPDKSGLPSDRFSAERTGGSVSTLTIQRTQQEDSAVYLCASSDQGVWDQPQHFGDGTRLSIL.

The chain uses TRBV5-1 and TRBJ2-5; D gene unclear. Per germline, CDR1 SGHRS and CDR2 YFSETQ. Trimming took off 2 bases at V and 5 bases at J, with 13 bases between the two ends. This CDR3 comprises 14 residues. CDR3 nucleotides: TGCGCCAGCAGCTTCCTGGACGGTGGGGAGACCCAGTACTTC. It specifies CASSFLDGGETQYF.

This clonotype was recorded many times. The J gene is TRBJ2-7, the V gene TRBV12-3 or TRBV12-4, with D maybe TRBD1 (6 bases). This CDR3 region has 14 residues. The germline V and J ends were trimmed by 5 bases and 3 bases, with 14 bases remaining between them. The CDR3 nucleotides are TGTGCCAGCAGTCATGGACAGAAGCGCTACGAGCAGTACTTC. Its protein is CASSHGQKRYEQYF.

V gene TRBV5-1 combines with J gene TRBJ1-1; the match to TRBD1 covers 9 bases. The ends lost 4 bases at V and 5 bases at J; junction bases unmatched: 9. CDR1 and CDR2 (germline): SGHRS, YFSETQ. CDR3 length equals 15 residues. CDR3 protein: CASSAQGARRTEAFF. The CDR3 nucleotides are TGCGCCAGCAGCGCACAGGGGGCGCGAAGGACTGAAGCTTTCTTT. The full variable domain, rest sourced from reference TRBV5-1 and TRBJ1-1, is KAGVTQTPRYLIKTRGQQVTLSCSPISGHRSVSWYQQTPGQGLQFLFEYFSETQRNKGNFPGRFSGRQFSNSRSEMNVSTLELGDSALYLCASSAQGARRTEAFFGQGTRLTVV.

The V and J genes are TRBV7-2 and TRBJ2-7; TRBD2 matches at 12 bases. CDR1 and CDR2 from the germline V gene are SGHTA and FQGNSA. The CDR3 runs 16 residues. The trim removed 5 bases at V and 4 bases at J, leaving 9 bases unmatched. CDR3 bases: TGTGCCAGCAGCCCCCCGACTAGCGGGAGTTTTTACGAGCAGTACTTC. It codes for CASSPPTSGSFYEQYF.

V usage is TRBV4-3 and J usage is TRBJ2-6; the D gene is possibly TRBD2 (5 bases). V was shortened by 0 bases and J by 4 bases, with 13 bases between the two germline ends. From germline, CDR1 is LGHNA and CDR2 YSLEER. The CDR3 covers 17 residues. The CDR3 sequence is CASSQDGGLLGANVLTF. The CDR3 nucleotides are TGCGCCAGCAGCCAAGATGGTGGACTGCTGGGGGCCAACGTCCTGACTTTC.

This chain uses TRBV7-2 with TRBJ1-2; D might be TRBD1 (5 bases). V lost 4 bases, J lost 7 bases, and 22 bases lay in between. CDR3 length equals 16 residues. The V gene's germline CDR1 is SGHTA and CDR2 FQGNSA. CDR3 DNA sequence: TGTGCCAGCAGCTCCCCCCTCGGCGGGGGGGAACTTGGCTACACCTTC. Encoded protein: CASSSPLGGGELGYTF.

The chain joins TRBV20-1 to TRBJ1-3; D gene uncertain. The germline gives CDR1 DFQATT, CDR2 SNEGSKA (reference sequence). V was clipped by 6 bases and J by 3 bases, with 9 bases between them. The CDR3 extends over 12 amino acids. The CDR3 sequence: CSAKRGGNTIYF. In nucleotides, the CDR3 is TGCAGTGCCAAGCGGGGTGGAAACACCATATATTTT.

This clonotype was seen a handful of times. This chain links TRBV6-5 with TRBJ2-2; possibly TRBD1 for D (6 bases). Germline assignment: CDR1 MNHEY and CDR2 SVGAGI. V was cut by 6 bases and J by 3 bases, with 14 bases left in between. This CDR3 has 15 residues. CDR3 sequence (DNA): TGTGCCAGCAGCCTACGCAGGGGCCACACCGGGGAGCTGTTTTTT. This gives the protein CASSLRRGHTGELFF.

The chain carries TRBV7-9 and TRBJ2-7; no firm D call. The V gene's germline CDR1 is SEHNR and CDR2 FQNEAQ (reference sequence). With 1 base removed from V and 2 bases from J, the gap between germline ends came to 12 bases. The CDR3 covers 15 residues. CDR3 sequence (DNA): TGTGCCAGCAGCTTAGTGGCTCGCCCCCCCTACGAGCAGTACTTC. This sequence encodes CASSLVARPPYEQYF.

The gene calls are TRBV29-1 and TRBJ1-1, with 7 bases fitting TRBD1. Germline CDR1 is SQVTM and CDR2 is ANQGSEA. With V trimmed by 7 bases and J by 9 bases, 11 bases remained unmatched. The CDR3 contains 12 residues. CDR3 protein: CSAGTASNQAFF. CDR3 coding DNA: TGCAGCGCCGGGACAGCAAGCAACCAAGCTTTCTTT.

The chain combines TRBV7-3 with TRBJ2-5; D is unresolved. Looked up from germline, CDR1 is SGHTA and CDR2 is FQGTGA. The length of the CDR3 is 14 residues. V was trimmed by 5 bases and J by 9 bases, leaving 19 bases between them. The CDR3 bases are TGTGCCAGCAGCCCCCAACGGGCCGTCCGGGCCCAGTACTTC. Translating gives CASSPQRAVRAQYF.

The chain couples TRBV6-5 to TRBJ2-2; TRBD1 matches at 8 bases. In germline, CDR1 is MNHEY, CDR2 SVGAGI. V lost 5 bases and J lost 1; bases outside the gene matches: 3. The CDR3 length is 15 residues. The CDR3 coding sequence is TGTGCCAGCAGTCGGGGACAGGAGAACACCGGGGAGCTGTTTTTT. Amino acid sequence: CASSRGQENTGELFF.

This sequence joins TRBV12-3 or TRBV12-4 and TRBJ2-7; 10 bases map to TRBD2. This CDR3 has 15 residues. The V gene end was trimmed by 5 bases and the J gene end by 7 bases; junction bases not matched to a gene: 11. The chain's CDR3 is CASSPSGGASGEQYF. The CDR3 coding sequence is TGTGCCAGCAGTCCCAGCGGGGGGGCCTCGGGGGAGCAGTACTTC.

The chain has TRBV7-2 and TRBJ2-1, with 13 bases matching TRBD2. CDR3 size: 20 residues. Germline CDR1 is SGHTA and CDR2 is FQGNSA. Trimming at V came to 5 bases and at J to 2 bases, leaving 15 bases not matched to a gene. The CDR3 spells CASSPLPGTSGNRAYNEQFF. CDR3 sequence (DNA): TGTGCCAGCAGCCCCCTACCCGGGACTAGCGGGAATCGCGCCTACAATGAGCAGTTCTTC.

This rearrangement joins TRBV15 to TRBJ2-7; 11 bases line up with TRBD1. The trim removed 5 bases at V and 6 bases at J, leaving 0 bases unmatched. This CDR3 region has 12 residues. The germline CDR1 and CDR2 sequences are LNHNV and YYDKDF (reference sequence). This CDR3 reads CATSGQGAEQYF. In DNA form, the CDR3 reads TGTGCCACCAGCGGACAGGGGGCCGAGCAGTACTTC.

The table lists this clonotype with a few counts. The V gene is TRBV7-9, the J gene TRBJ2-7; D is ambiguous. Germline V gene lookup returns CDR1 SEHNR and CDR2 FQNEAQ (reference sequence). Trimming removed 0 bases at V and 3 bases at J, with 9 bases between. This CDR3 has 14 amino acids. The CDR3, as DNA: TGTGCCAGCAGCTTAGCGGAAGCTCACTACGAGCAGTACTTC. Translated: CASSLAEAHYEQYF.